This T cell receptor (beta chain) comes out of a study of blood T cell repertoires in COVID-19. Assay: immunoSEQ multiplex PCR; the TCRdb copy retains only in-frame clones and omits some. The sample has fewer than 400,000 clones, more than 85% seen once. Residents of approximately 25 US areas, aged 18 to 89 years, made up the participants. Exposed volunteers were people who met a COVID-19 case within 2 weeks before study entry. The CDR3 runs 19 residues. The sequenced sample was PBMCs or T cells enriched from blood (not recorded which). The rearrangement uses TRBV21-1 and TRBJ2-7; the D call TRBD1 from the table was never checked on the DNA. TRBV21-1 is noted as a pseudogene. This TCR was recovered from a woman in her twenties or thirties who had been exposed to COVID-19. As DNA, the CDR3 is TGTGCCAGCAGCAAGGCAAAGGGCAGGGGGGAGCTAGGCACCTACGAGCAGTACTTC. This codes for CASSKAKGRGELGTYEQYF.